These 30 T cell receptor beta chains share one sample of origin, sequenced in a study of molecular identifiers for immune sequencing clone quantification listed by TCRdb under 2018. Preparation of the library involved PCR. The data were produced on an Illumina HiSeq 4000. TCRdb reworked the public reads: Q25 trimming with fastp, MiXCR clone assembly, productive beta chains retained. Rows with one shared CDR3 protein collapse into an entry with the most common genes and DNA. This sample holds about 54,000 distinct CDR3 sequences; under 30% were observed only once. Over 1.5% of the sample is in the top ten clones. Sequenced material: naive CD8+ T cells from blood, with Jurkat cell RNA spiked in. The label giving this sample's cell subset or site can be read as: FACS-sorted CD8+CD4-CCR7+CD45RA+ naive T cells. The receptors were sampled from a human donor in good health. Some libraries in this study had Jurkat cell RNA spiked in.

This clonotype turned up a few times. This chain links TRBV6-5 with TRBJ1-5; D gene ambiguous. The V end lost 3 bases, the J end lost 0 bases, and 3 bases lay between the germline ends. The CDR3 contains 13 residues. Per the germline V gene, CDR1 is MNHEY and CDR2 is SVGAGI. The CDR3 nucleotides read TGTGCCAGCAGTTATGGTAGCAATCAGCCCCAGCATTTT. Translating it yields CASSYGSNQPQHF.

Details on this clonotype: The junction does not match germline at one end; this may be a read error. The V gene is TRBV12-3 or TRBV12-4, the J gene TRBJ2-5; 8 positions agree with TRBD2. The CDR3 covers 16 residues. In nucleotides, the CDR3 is TGTGCCATCAGTTTTAGTAGCGGGGCACACCAAGAGACCCAGTACTTC. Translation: CAISFSSGAHQETQYF.

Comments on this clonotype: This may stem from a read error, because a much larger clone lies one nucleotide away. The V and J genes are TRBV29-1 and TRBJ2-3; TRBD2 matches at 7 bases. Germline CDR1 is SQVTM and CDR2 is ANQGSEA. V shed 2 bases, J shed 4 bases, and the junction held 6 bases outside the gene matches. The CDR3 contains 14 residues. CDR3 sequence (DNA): TGCAGCGTTGAACTAGCGGATGTCGCAGATACGCAGTATTTT. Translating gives CSVELADVADTQYF.

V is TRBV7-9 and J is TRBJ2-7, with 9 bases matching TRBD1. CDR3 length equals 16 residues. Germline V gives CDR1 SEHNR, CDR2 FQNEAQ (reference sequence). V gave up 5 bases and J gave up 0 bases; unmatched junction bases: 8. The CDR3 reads CASSENRDRASYEQYF. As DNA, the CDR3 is TGTGCCAGCAGCGAGAACCGGGACAGGGCCTCCTACGAGCAGTACTTC. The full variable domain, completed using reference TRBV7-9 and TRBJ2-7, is DTGVSQNPRHKITKRGQNVTFRCDPISEHNRLYWYRQTLGQGPEFLTYFQNEAQLEKSRLLSDRFSAERPKGSFSTLEIQRTEQGDSAMYLCASSENRDRASYEQYFGPGTRLTVT.

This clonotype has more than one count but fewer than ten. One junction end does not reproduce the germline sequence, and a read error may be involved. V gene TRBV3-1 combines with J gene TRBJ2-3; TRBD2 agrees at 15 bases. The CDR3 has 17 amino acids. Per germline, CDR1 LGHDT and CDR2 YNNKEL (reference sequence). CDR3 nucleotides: TGTGCCAGCAGCCAAGATCGGACTAGCGGGGGGGGAGATACGCGGTATTTT. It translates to CASSQDRTSGGGDTRYF.

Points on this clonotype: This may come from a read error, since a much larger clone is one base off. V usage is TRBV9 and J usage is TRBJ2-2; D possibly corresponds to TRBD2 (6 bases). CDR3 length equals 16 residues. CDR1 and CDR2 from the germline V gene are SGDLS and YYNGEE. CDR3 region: CASSVGQILNTGGLFF. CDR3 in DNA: TGTGCCAGCAGCGTAGGACAGATACTCAACACCGGGGGGCTGTTTTTT.

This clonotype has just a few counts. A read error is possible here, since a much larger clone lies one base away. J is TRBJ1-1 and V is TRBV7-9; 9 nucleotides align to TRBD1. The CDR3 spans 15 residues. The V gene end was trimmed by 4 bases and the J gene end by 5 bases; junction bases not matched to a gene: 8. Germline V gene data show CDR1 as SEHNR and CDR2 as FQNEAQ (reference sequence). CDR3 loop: CASSSRQGGDTEAFF. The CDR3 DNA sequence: TGTGCCAGCAGCTCCCGACAGGGGGGTGATACTGAAGCTTTCTTT.

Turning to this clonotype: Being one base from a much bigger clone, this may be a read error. CDR3 amino acids: CSATGTGPYGYTF. The CDR3 DNA reads TGCAGTGCTACCGGGACAGGGCCCTATGGCTACACCTTC. This chain links TRBV20-1 with TRBJ1-2; TRBD1 aligns across 9 bases. The CDR3 consists of 13 residues. The germline V gene encodes CDR1 DFQATT and CDR2 SNEGSKA (reference sequence). The trim removed 4 bases at V and 4 bases at J, leaving 4 bases unmatched.

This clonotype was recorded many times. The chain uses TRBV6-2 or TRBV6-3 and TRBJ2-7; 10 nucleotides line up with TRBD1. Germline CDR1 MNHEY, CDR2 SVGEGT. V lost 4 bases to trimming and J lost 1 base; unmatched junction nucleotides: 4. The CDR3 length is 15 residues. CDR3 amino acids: CASSSRTGGSYEQYF. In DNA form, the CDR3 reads TGTGCCAGCAGTTCCCGGACAGGGGGTTCCTACGAGCAGTACTTC.

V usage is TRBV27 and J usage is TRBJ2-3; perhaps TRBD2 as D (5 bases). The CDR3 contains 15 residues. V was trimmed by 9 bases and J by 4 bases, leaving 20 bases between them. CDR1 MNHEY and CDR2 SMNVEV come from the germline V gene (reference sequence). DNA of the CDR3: TGTGCCAGTGCCCCCCTAGCAGCAGTATCAGATACGCAGTATTTT. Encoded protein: CASAPLAAVSDTQYF.

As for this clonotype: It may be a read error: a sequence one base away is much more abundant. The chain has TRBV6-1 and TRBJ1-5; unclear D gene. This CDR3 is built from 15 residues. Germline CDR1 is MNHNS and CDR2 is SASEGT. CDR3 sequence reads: CASSVRSDSNQLQHF. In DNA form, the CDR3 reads TGTGCCAGCAGTGTCCGCAGCGATAGCAATCAGCTCCAGCATTTT.

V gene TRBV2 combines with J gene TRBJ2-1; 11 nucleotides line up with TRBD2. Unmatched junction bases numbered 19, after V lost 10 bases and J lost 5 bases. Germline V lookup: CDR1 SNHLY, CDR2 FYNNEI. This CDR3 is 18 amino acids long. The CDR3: CAIKLQPLAGGLNNEQFF. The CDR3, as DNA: TGTGCCATAAAACTACAGCCCCTAGCGGGAGGTTTGAACAATGAGCAGTTCTTC.

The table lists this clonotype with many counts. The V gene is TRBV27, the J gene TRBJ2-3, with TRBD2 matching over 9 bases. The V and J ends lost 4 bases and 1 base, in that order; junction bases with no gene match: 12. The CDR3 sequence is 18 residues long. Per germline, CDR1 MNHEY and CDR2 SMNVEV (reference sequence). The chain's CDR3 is CASSSGLAVISGTDTQYF. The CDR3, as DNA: TGTGCCAGCAGTTCGGGACTAGCTGTCATATCGGGCACAGATACGCAGTATTTT.

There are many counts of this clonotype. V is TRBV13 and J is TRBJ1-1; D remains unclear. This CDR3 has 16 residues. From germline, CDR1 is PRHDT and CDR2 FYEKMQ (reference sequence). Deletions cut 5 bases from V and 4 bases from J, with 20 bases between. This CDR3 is CASSPRRGLGGTEAFF. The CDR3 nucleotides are TGTGCCAGCAGCCCCCGGCGAGGCTTGGGAGGCACTGAAGCTTTCTTT.

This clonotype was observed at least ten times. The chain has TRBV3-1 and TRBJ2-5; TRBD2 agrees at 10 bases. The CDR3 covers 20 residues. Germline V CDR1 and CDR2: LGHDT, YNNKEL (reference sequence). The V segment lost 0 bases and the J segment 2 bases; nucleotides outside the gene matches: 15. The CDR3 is CASSQELTTSGDYDQETQYF. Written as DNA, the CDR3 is TGTGCCAGCAGCCAAGAATTAACTACTAGCGGGGACTACGATCAAGAGACCCAGTACTTC.

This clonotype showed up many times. The CDR3 region has the DNA TGTGCCAGCAGTTTATTCCTCGGTCGAGATACGCAGTATTTT. It specifies CASSLFLGRDTQYF. The gene calls are TRBV27 and TRBJ2-3; no firm D call. The CDR3 has 14 amino acids. Trimming took off 1 base at V and 5 bases at J, with 10 bases between the two ends. Germline V gives CDR1 MNHEY, CDR2 SMNVEV (reference sequence).

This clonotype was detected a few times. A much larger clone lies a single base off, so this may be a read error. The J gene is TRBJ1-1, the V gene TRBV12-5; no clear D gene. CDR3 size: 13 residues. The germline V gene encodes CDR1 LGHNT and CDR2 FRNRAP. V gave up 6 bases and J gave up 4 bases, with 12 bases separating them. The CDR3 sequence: CASGILLSTEAFF. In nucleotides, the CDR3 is TGTGCTAGTGGCATACTCTTGAGCACTGAAGCTTTCTTT. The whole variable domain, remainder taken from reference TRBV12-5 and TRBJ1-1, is DARVTQTPRHKVTEMGQEVTMRCQPILGHNTVFWYRQTMMQGLELLAYFRNRAPLDDSGMPKDRFSAEMPDATLATLKIQPSEPRDSAVYFCASGILLSTEAFFGQGTRLTVV.

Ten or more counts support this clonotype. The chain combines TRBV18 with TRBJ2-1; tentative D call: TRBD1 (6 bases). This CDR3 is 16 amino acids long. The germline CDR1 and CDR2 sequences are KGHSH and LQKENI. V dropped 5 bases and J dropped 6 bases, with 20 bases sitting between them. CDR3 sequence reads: CASSTDSQQAFNEQFF. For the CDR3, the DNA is TGTGCCAGCTCAACGGACAGCCAACAAGCCTTCAATGAGCAGTTCTTC.

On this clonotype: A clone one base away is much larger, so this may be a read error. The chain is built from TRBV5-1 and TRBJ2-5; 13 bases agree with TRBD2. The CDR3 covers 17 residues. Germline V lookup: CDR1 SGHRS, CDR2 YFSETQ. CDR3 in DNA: TGCGCCAGCAGCTTGGCGGGACTAGCGGGGAGACAAGAGACCCAGCACTTC. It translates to CASSLAGLAGRQETQHF.

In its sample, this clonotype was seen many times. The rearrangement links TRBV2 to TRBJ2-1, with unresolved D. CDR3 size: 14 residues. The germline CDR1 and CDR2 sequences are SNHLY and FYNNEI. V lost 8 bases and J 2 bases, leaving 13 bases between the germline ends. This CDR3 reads CASDQTSTYNEQFF. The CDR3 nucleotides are TGTGCCAGCGATCAGACGTCGACCTACAATGAGCAGTTCTTC.

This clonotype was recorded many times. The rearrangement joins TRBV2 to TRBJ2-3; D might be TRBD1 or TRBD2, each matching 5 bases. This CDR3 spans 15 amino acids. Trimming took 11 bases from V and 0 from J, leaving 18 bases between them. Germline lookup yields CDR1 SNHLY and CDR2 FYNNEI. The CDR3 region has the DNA TGTGCCGGATCCAGGGATGGGGGTAGCACAGATACGCAGTATTTT. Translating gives CAGSRDGGSTDTQYF.

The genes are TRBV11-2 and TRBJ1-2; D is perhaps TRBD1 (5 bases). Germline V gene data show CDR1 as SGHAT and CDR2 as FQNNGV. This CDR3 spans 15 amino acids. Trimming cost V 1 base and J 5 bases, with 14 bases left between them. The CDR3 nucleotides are TGTGCCAGCAGCTTAGTCGGGGCTTTTGCATATGGCTACACCTTC. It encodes CASSLVGAFAYGYTF. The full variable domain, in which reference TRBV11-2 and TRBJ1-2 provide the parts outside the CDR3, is EAGVAQSPRYKIIEKRQSVAFWCNPISGHATLYWYQQILGQGPKLLIQFQNNGVVDDSQLPKDRFSAERLKGVDSTLKIQPAKLEDSAVYLCASSLVGAFAYGYTFGSGTRLTVV.

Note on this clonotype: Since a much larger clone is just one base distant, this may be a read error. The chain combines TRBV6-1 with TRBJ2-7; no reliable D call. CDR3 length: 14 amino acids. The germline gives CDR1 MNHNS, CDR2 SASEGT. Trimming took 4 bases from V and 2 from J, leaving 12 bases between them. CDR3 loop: CASSGSGVTYEQYF. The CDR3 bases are TGTGCCAGCAGTGGAAGTGGGGTCACCTACGAGCAGTACTTC.

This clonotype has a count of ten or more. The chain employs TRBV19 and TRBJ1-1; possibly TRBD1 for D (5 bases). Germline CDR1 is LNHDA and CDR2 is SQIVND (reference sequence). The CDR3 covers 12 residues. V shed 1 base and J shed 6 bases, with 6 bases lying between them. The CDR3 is CASSIGGSEAFF. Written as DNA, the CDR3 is TGTGCCAGTAGTATAGGGGGCTCTGAAGCTTTCTTT. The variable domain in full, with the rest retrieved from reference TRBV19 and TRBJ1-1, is DGGITQSPKYLFRKEGQNVTLSCEQNLNHDAMYWYRQDPGQGLRLIYYSQIVNDFQKGDIAEGYSVSREKKESFPLTVTSAQKNPTAFYLCASSIGGSEAFFGQGTRLTVV.

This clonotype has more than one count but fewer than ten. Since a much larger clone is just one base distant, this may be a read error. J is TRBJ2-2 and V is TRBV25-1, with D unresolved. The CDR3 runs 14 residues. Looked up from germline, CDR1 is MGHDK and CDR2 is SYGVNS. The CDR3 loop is CASSELQVTRELFF. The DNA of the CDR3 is TGTGCCAGCAGTGAATTGCAGGTCACCAGGGAGCTGTTTTTT.

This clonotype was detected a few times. CDR3 coding DNA: TGTGCCAGTAGTATAACAAAGAACACTGAAGCTTTCTTT. This translates into CASSITKNTEAFF. The V gene is TRBV19, the J gene TRBJ1-1; D is uncertain. V was trimmed by 2 bases and J by 1 base, leaving 5 bases between them. The CDR3 runs 13 residues. Germline V CDR1 and CDR2: LNHDA, SQIVND (reference sequence).

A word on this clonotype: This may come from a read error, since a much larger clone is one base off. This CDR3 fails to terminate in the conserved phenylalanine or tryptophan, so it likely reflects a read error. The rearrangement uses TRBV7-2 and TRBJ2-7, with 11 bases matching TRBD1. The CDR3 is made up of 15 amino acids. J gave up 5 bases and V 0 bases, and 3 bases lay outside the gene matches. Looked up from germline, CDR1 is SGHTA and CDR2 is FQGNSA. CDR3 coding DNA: TGTGCCAGCAGCTTAGCCCGGACAGGGGGCGACGAGCAGTACCTC. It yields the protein CASSLARTGGDEQYL.

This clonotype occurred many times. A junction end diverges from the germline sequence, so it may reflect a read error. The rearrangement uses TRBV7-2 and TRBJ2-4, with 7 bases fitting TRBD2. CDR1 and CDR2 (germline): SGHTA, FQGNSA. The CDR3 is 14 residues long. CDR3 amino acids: CASSLAVAKNIQYF. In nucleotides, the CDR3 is TGTGCCAGCAGCCTAGCGGTAGCCAAAAACATTCAGTACTTC.

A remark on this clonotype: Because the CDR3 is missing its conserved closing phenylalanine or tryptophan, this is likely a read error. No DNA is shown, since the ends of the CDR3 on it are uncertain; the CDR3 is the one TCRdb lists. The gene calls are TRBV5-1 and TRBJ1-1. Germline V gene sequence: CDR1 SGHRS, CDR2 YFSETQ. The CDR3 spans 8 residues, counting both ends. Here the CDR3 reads CASSTYRG.

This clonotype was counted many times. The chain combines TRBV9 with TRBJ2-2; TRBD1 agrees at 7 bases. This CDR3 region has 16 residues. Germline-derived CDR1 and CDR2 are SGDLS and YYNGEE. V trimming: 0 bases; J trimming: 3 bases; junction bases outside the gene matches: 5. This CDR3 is CASSVESQGDTGELFF. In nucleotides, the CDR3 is TGTGCCAGCAGCGTAGAGTCCCAGGGGGACACCGGGGAGCTGTTTTTT.